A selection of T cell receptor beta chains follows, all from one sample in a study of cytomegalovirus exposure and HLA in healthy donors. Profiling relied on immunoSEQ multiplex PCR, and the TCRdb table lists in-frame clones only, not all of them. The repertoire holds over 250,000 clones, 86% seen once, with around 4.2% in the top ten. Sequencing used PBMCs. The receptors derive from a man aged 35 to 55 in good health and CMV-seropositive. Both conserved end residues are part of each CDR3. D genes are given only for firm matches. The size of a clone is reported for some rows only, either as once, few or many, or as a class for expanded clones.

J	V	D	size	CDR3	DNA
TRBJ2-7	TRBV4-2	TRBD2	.	CASSQDRRGGTLTYEQYF	TGTGCCAGCAGCCAAGATCGGCGCGGGGGGACCCTAACCTACGAGCAGTACTTC
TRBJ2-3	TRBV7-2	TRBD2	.	CASSLLAGLGDTQYF	TGTGCCAGCAGCTTACTAGCGGGATTAGGAGATACGCAGTATTTT
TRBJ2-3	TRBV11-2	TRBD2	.	CASSLVREVSTDTQYF	TGTGCCAGCAGCTTAGTGCGGGAGGTTAGCACAGATACGCAGTATTTT
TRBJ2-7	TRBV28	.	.	CASSFSAYEQYF	TGTGCCAGCAGTTTTAGTGCCTACGAGCAGTACTTC
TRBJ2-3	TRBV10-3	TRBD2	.	CAISQRESTDTQYF	TGTGCCATCAGCCAGCGGGAGTCAACAGATACGCAGTATTTT
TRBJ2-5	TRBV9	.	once	CASSVRDTPETQYF	TGTGCCAGCAGCGTAAGGGACACCCCAGAGACCCAGTACTTC
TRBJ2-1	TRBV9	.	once	CASSVPPIPGLADNEQFF	TGTGCCAGCAGCGTACCCCCTATACCAGGGTTAGCGGACAATGAGCAGTTCTTC
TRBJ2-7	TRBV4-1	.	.	CASSQDRVDEQYF	TGCGCCAGCAGCCAAGATCGCGTAGACGAGCAGTACTTC
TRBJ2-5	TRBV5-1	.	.	CASSLLTGRETQYF	TGCGCCAGCAGCTTGTTGACGGGGAGAGAGACCCAGTACTTC
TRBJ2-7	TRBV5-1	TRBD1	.	CASSLARGLFSYEQYF	TGCGCCAGCAGCTTGGCCAGGGGGCTGTTCTCCTACGAGCAGTACTTC
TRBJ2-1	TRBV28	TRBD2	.	CASSFGTGTSGYSYNEQFF	TGTGCCAGCAGTTTTGGTACCGGGACTAGCGGATACTCCTACAATGAGCAGTTCTTC
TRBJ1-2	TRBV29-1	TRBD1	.	CSVEDQRTGGYGYTF	TGCAGCGTTGAAGATCAGAGGACAGGGGGTTATGGCTACACCTTC
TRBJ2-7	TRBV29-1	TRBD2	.	CSARTSGRHEQYF	TGCAGCGCCAGGACTAGCGGGAGGCACGAGCAGTACTTC
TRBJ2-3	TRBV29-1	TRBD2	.	CSVVLALGTDTQYF	TGCAGCGTTGTACTAGCGTTAGGCACAGATACGCAGTATTTT
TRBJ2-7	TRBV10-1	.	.	CASSDSPGELGEQYF	TGCGCCAGCAGTGATTCTCCAGGGGAGTTAGGCGAGCAGTACTTC
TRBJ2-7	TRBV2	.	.	CASSATGPSYEQYF	TGTGCCAGCAGTGCCACAGGGCCCTCCTACGAGCAGTACTTC
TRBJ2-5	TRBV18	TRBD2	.	CASSPTSGSRREDQETQYF	TGTGCCAGCTCACCGACAAGCGGGAGTCGCCGTGAGGATCAAGAGACCCAGTACTTC
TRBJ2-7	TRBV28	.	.	CASSRPGNTYEQYF	TGTGCCAGCAGTCGACCGGGGAACACCTACGAGCAGTACTTC
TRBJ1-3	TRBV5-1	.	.	CASSLGGPDTIYF	TGCGCCAGCAGCTTGGGTGGGCCGGACACCATATATTTT
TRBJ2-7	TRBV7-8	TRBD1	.	CASSSTTGQGYEQYF	TGTGCCAGCAGCTCAACCACCGGACAGGGCTACGAGCAGTACTTC
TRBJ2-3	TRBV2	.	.	CASSGDYDTQYF	TGTGCCAGCAGCGGAGACTACGATACGCAGTATTTT
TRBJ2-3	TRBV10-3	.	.	CAISESLASDSTDTQYF	TGTGCCATCAGTGAGTCCCTAGCATCTGACAGCACAGATACGCAGTATTTT
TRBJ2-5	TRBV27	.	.	CASSFGVSGETQYF	TGTGCCAGCAGTTTCGGGGTGTCAGGAGAGACCCAGTACTTC
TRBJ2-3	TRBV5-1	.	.	CASSRPEHTDTQYF	TGCGCCAGCAGCAGGCCGGAGCACACAGATACGCAGTATTTT
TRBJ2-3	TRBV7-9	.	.	CASSLGDFSTDTQYF	TGTGCCAGCAGCCTAGGGGACTTCTCCACAGATACGCAGTATTTT
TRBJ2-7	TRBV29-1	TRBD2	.	CSVGTSGTTYEQYF	TGCAGCGTTGGGACTAGCGGGACCACCTACGAGCAGTACTTC
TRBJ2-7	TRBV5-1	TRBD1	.	CASSLPTSGTGYEGEQYF	TGCGCCAGCAGCTTGCCAACCTCCGGGACAGGATATGAAGGCGAGCAGTACTTC
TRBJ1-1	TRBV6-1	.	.	CASNATLWGGTEAFF	TGTGCCAGCAACGCTACCCTCTGGGGGGGGACTGAAGCTTTCTTT
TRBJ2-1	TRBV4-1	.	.	CASSQGPRGSSRNNEQFF	TGCGCCAGCAGCCAAGGTCCACGTGGTAGCAGTAGAAACAATGAGCAGTTCTTC
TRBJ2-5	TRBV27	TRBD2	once	CASSLGTSGSQETQYF	TGTGCCAGCAGTTTGGGGACTAGCGGAAGCCAAGAGACCCAGTACTTC
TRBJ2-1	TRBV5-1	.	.	CASSLELSEQFF	TGCGCCAGCAGCTTGGAGCTGTCTGAGCAGTTCTTC
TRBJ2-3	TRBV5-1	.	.	CASSAGTPYGDTQYF	TGCGCCAGCAGCGCCGGGACTCCATATGGCGATACGCAGTATTTT